This T cell receptor beta chain originates from a study of cytomegalovirus exposure and HLA in healthy donors. Study observations and caveats: Information on immune exposure was restricted to one variable (CMV serostatus). In vitro assays verified that three CMV-associated chains recognized CMV antigens specifically.

The sample holds a few counts of this clone. Its target is not known. V lost 2 bases to trimming and J lost 2 bases, with 12 bases between them. Germline values: CDR1 SGHRS, CDR2 YFSETQ. The CDR3 consists of 15 residues. The primer mix had 60 Vbeta and 13 Jbeta primers. Only in-frame clones appear in the TCRdb table, and some are missing; sequencing was by immunoSEQ multiplex PCR. The sample carries under 130,000 clones, just under 80% recorded once. The receptor comes from a male donor in good health and CMV-seronegative. Sequenced material: PBMCs. The chain uses TRBV5-1 and TRBJ2-3; D uncertain. The CDR3 bases are TGCGCCAGCAGCTTTGAGCGCCCTACCACAGATACGCAGTATTTT. Translated: CASSFERPTTDTQYF.